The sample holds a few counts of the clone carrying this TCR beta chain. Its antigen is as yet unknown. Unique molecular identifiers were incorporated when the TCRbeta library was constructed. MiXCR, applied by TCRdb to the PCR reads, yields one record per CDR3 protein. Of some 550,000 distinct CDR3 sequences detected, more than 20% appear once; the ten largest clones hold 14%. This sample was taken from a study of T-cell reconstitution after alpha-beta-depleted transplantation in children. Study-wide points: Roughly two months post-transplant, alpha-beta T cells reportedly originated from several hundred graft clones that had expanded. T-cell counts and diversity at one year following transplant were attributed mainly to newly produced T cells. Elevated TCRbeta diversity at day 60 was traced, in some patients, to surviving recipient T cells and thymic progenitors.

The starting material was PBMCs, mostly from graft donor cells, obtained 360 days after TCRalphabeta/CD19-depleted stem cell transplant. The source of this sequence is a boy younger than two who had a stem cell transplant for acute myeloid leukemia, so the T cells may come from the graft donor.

The CDR3 DNA is TGCAGCGTTGAATTACTAGGGGAGAACACTGAAGCTTTCTTT. Encoded protein: CSVELLGENTEAFF. The J gene is TRBJ1-1, the V gene TRBV29-1, with D possibly TRBD1 on 5 matching bases. This CDR3 contains 14 residues. Germline V CDR1 and CDR2: SQVTM, ANQGSEA. Trimming cost V 2 bases and J 1 base, with 11 bases left between them.